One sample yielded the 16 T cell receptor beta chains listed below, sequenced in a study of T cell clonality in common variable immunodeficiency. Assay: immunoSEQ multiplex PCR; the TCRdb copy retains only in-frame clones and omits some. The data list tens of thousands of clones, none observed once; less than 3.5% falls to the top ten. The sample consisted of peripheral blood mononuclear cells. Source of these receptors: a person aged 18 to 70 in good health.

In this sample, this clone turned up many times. CDR3 in amino acids: CASSSQTGGEGELFF. The part of the CDR3 DNA that was read is TGTGCCAGCAGCTCCCAGACAGGGGGGGAGGGGGAG. The J gene is TRBJ2-2, the V gene TRBV11-2; TRBD1 agrees at 9 bases. Sequencing ends 3 residues short of the CDR3 end; the germline J gene provides the rest. The J segment lost 8 bases and the V segment lost 4 bases, leaving 8 bases of the junction unmatched. The germline CDR1 and CDR2 sequences are SGHAT and FQNNGV. This CDR3 spans 15 amino acids.

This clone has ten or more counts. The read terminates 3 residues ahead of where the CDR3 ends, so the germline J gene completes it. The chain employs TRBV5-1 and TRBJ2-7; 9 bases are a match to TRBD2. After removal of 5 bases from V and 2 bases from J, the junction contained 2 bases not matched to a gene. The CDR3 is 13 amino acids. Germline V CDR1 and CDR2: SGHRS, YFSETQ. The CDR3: CASRASGAYEQYF. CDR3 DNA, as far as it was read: TGCGCCAGCAGGGCTAGCGGGGCCTACGAG.

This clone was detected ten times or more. CDR3: CASSLPSGLNEQFF. The sequenced CDR3 bases are TGCGCCAGCAGCTTACCAAGCGGTCTCAATGAG. The chain joins TRBV5-1 to TRBJ2-1; D may be TRBD2 (5 bases). Read coverage stops 3 residues before the CDR3 terminus; the germline J gene supplies the remainder. The V and J ends lost 2 bases and 6 bases respectively, with 12 bases between them. This CDR3 spans 14 amino acids. Germline values: CDR1 SGHRS, CDR2 YFSETQ.

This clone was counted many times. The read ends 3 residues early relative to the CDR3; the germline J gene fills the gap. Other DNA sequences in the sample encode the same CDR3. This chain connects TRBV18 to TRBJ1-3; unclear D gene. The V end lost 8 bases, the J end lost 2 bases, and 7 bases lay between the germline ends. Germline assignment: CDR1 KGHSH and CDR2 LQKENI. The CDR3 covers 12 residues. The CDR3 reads CASLTTGNTIYF. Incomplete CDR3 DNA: TGTGCCAGCCTCACTACTGGAAACACC.

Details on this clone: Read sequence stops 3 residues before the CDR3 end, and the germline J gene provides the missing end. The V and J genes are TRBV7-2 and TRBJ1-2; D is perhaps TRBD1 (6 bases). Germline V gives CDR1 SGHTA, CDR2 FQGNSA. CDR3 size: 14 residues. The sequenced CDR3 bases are TGTGCCAGCAGCTTAAGCGGGGGGGCGAACATC. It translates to CASSLSGGANI. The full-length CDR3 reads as CASSLSGGANIYTF.

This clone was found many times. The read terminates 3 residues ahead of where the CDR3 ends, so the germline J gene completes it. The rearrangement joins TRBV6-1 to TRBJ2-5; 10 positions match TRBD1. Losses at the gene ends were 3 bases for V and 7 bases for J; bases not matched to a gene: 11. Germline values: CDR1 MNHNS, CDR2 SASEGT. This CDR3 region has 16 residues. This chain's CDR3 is CASSDGGTGVWGTQYF. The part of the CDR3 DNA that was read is TGTGCCAGCAGTGATGGGGGGACAGGGGTTTGGGGGACC.

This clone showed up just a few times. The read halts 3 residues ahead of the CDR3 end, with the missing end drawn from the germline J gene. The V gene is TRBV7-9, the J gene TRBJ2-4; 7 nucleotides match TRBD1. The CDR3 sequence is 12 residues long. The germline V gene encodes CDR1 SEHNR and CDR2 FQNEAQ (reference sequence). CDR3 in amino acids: CASSPGQDGQYF. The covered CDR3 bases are TGTGCCAGCAGCCCAGGACAGGATGGT.

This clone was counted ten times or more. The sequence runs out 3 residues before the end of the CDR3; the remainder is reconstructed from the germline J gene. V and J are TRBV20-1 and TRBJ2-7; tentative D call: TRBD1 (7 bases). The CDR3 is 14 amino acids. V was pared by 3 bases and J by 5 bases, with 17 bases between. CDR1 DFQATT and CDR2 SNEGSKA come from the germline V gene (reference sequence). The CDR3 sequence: CSARGGRGDHEQYF. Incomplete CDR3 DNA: TGCAGTGCTAGGGGAGGCAGGGGGGATCACGAG.

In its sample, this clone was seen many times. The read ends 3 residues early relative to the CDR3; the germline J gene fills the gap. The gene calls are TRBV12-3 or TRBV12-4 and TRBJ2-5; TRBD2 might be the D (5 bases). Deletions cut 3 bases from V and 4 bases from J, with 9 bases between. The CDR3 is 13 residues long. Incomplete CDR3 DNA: TGTGCCAGCAGTTTTAGCGCGGTAGAGACC. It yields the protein CASSFSAVET. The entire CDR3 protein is CASSFSAVETQYF.

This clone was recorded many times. The chain's CDR3 is CASQGADTQYF. CDR3 DNA (partial): TGTGCCAGCCAGGGAGCGGATACG. The J gene is TRBJ2-3, the V gene TRBV18; D possibly uses TRBD1 or TRBD2 (5 bases each). Read data end 3 residues before the CDR3 end; the end is taken from the germline J gene. This CDR3 has 11 residues. Trimming pared 8 bases from V and 6 bases from J, leaving 9 bases between. Per the germline V gene, CDR1 is KGHSH and CDR2 is LQKENI.

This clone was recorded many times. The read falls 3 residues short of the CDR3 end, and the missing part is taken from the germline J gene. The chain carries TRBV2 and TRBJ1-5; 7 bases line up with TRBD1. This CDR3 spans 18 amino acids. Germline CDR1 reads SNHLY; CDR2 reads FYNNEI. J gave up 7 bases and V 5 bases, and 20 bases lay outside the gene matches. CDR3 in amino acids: CASSLPIDRVKLRQPQHF. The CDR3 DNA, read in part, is TGTGCCAGCAGTCTCCCCATCGACAGGGTCAAGTTAAGGCAGCCC.

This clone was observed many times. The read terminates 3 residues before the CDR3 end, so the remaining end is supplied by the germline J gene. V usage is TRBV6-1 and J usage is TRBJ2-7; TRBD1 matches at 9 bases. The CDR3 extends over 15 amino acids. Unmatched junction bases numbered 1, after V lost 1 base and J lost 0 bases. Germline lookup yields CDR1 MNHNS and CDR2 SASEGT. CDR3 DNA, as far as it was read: TGTGCCAGCAGTGAAGAACAGGGGGCCTCCTACGAG. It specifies CASSEEQGASYE. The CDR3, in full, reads CASSEEQGASYEQYF.

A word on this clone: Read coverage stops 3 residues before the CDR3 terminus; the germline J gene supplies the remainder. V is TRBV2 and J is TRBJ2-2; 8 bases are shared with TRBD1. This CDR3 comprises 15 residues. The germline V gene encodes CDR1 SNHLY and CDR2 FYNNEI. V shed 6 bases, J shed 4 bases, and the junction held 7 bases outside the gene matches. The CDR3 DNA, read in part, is TGTGCCAGCAGATTGACAGGGGCGGTCACCGGGGAG. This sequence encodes CASRLTGAVTGE. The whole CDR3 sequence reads CASRLTGAVTGELFF.

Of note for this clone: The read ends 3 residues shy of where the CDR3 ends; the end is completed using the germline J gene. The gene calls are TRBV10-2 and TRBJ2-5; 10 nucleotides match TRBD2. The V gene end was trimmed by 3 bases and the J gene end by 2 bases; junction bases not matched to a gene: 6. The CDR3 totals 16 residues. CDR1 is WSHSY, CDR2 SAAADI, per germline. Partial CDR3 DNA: TGCGCCAGCAGTGACCCAGCGGGAGGGCCGCAAGAGACC. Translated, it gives CASSDPAGGPQET. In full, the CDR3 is CASSDPAGGPQETQYF.

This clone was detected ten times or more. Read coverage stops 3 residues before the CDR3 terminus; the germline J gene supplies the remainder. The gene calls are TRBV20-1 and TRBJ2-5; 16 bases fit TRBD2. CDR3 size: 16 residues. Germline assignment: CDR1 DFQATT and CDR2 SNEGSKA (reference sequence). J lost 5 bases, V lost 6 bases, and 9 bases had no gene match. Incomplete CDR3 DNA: TGCAGTGCCCGACAGGGACTAGCGGGAGGGCCTGAGACC. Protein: CSARQGLAGGPET. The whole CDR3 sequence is CSARQGLAGGPETQYF.

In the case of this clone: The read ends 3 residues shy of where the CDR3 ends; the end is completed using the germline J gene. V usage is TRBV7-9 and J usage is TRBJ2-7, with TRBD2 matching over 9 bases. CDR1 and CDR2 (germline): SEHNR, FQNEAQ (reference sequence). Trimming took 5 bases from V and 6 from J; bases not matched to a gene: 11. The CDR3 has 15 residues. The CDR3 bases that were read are TGTGCCAGCAGCCCCCCCGAGCGGGGGGTGATCGAG. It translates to CASSPPERGVIE. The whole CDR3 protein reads CASSPPERGVIEQYF.